The text below deals with one T cell receptor beta chain. This receptor's antigen is unknown. Base qualities are not provided; no much larger clone lies one nucleotide away. The sample originates from a study of T cells and Merkel cell carcinoma outcomes (dated by TCRdb to about 2020). General notes on the study: The study looked at whether the tumor T-cell repertoire and T-cell density could predict clinical outcome in patients with Merkel cell carcinoma.

The samples were taken from patients with Merkel cell carcinoma. From a lookup of the germline V gene (reference sequence), CDR1 and CDR2 are GTSNPN and SVGIG. The CDR3 runs 15 residues from the cysteine to the phenylalanine. The entry retains the CDR3 DNA only, 45 bases that are in frame from base 1. V is pared back by 3 bases and J by 7 bases, with 19 bases lying between the germline termini. The method behind the library was the immunoSEQ multiplex PCR assay. The source is immuneACCESS, and TCRdb retained only in-frame sequences with V and J called. Part of the clones is not carried over; for the studies checked, unresolved V genes explain less than half of this, and the remainder is unexplained. Recorded for this sample are roughly 1,900 clones; over 90% of them occurred a single time. Of the sample, 1.4% falls within the top ten clones. General findings and caveats noted by the study authors: T-cell repertoire features combined with T-cell density were reported to predict clinical outcomes in Merkel cell carcinoma patients.

The sample taken for sequencing was tumor tissue from Merkel cell carcinoma. The sequence links TRBV30 to TRBJ1-5, and possibly TRBD1, on 5 matching bases. The origin of this receptor is a human donor with Merkel cell carcinoma. The DNA is TGTGCCTGGAGCGCGACGGTGGGCAACAGGCAGCCCCAGCATTTT. It encodes CAWSATVGNRQPQHF.